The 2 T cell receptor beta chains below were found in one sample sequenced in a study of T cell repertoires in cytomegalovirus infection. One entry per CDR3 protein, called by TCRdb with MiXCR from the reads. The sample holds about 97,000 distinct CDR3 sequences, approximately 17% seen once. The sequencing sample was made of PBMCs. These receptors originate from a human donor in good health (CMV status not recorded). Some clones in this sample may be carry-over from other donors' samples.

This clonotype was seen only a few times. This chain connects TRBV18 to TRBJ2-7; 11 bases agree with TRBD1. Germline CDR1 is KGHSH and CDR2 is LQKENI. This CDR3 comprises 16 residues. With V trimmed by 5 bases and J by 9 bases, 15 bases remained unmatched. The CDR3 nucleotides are TGTGCCAGCTCATCAGCCGCCGGACAGGGGGCGTTCGGGCAGTACTTC. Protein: CASSSAAGQGAFGQYF.

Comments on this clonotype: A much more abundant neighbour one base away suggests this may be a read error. Written as DNA, the CDR3 is TGTGTCAGCAACCTACCAGAGAACACCATATATTTT. This codes for CVSNLPENTIYF. The chain employs TRBV7-2 and TRBJ1-3, with D uncertain. The CDR3 covers 12 residues. The germline gives CDR1 SGHTA, CDR2 FQGNSA.